The 25 T cell receptor beta chains listed next were all sequenced from one sample in a study of identical twins. TCRdb re-analysed the 5' RACE reads in MiXCR, keeping a single row per CDR3 protein. This sample has 1.5 million to 2 million distinct CDR3 sequences, with less than 35% found just once. Input material: cord blood. The receptors stem from a newborn girl in good health.

At least ten counts were recorded for this clonotype. This chain joins TRBV10-1 and TRBJ2-3; D is unresolved. Trimming removed 5 bases from V and 0 bases from J, with 12 bases in between. The length of the CDR3 is 15 residues. The V gene's germline CDR1 is WNHNN and CDR2 SYGVQD (reference sequence). The CDR3, as DNA: TGCGCCAGCAGTTTCGACGGACCGAGCACAGATACGCAGTATTTT. Encoded protein: CASSFDGPSTDTQYF.

This clonotype was counted between two and nine times. The chain employs TRBV6-1 and TRBJ2-3; 7 bases map to TRBD2. Germline loops: CDR1 MNHNS, CDR2 SASEGT. The CDR3 covers 15 residues. The V segment lost 3 bases and the J segment 4 bases; nucleotides outside the gene matches: 7. CDR3 DNA: TGTGCCAGCAGTGAGAGAGGGAGCGGGGCAGATACGCAGTATTTT. It specifies CASSERGSGADTQYF.

This clonotype was seen only a few times. The CDR3 loop is CASSLALRSEKLFF. The CDR3 DNA follows: TGTGCCAGCAGTCTGGCCTTACGCTCTGAAAAACTGTTTTTT. This chain links TRBV2 with TRBJ1-4; no definite D call. Trimming shortened V by 5 bases and J by 7 bases, and 14 bases separated the two germline ends. The CDR3 length is 14 residues. The germline V gene has CDR1 SNHLY and CDR2 FYNNEI.

This clonotype has only a few counts. V and J are TRBV28 and TRBJ1-1, with D possibly TRBD1 on 5 matching bases. The V end was cut by 2 bases, the J end by 6 bases, with 13 bases between. This CDR3 region has 14 residues. CDR1 is MDHEN, CDR2 SYDVKM, per germline. CDR3 protein: CASSLEQDVPEAFF. The CDR3, as DNA: TGTGCCAGCAGTTTAGAACAGGACGTCCCTGAAGCTTTCTTT. Full variable domain (missing parts from reference TRBV28 and TRBJ1-1): DVKVTQSSRYLVKRTGEKVFLECVQDMDHENMFWYRQDPGLGLRLIYFSYDVKMKEKGDIPEGYSVSREKKERFSLILESASTNQTSMYLCASSLEQDVPEAFFGQGTRLTVV.

The J gene is TRBJ2-3, the V gene TRBV3-1; 9 bases are shared with TRBD2. The V segment lost 0 bases and the J segment 1 base; nucleotides outside the gene matches: 5. CDR1 and CDR2 from the germline V gene are LGHDT and YNNKEL (reference sequence). The CDR3 length is 17 residues. The DNA of the CDR3 is TGTGCCAGCAGCCAAGAAGAGGAGCGGGGGGGCACAGATACGCAGTATTTT. Encoded protein: CASSQEEERGGTDTQYF.

This clonotype showed up just a few times. The rearrangement joins TRBV7-9 to TRBJ1-2, with D maybe TRBD1 (5 bases). This CDR3 contains 15 residues. Germline V lookup: CDR1 SEHNR, CDR2 FQNEAQ (reference sequence). Trimming shortened V by 0 bases and J by 2 bases, and 10 bases separated the two germline ends. Here the CDR3 DNA reads TGTGCCAGCAGCTTAGCGCAGGGCTCCAACTATGGCTACACCTTC. It yields the protein CASSLAQGSNYGYTF.

Points on this clonotype: A much larger clone is a single base away; this may be a read error. The chain couples TRBV3-1 to TRBJ1-2; no clear D. Trimming left V 2 bases short and J 4 bases short, with 5 bases between. Germline V lookup: CDR1 LGHDT, CDR2 YNNKEL (reference sequence). There are 12 residues in the CDR3. CDR3 bases: TGTGCCAGCAGCCAACAGGCCTATGGCTACACCTTC. Protein: CASSQQAYGYTF.

This clonotype was picked up a small number of times. The rearrangement joins TRBV28 to TRBJ1-3, with D possibly being TRBD1 (5 bases). The germline CDR1 and CDR2 sequences are MDHEN and SYDVKM. The V and J ends lost 5 bases and 4 bases respectively, with 9 bases between them. This CDR3 contains 13 residues. This CDR3 reads CASSDSLGNTIYF. Written as DNA, the CDR3 is TGTGCCAGCAGTGACAGTTTAGGAAACACCATATATTTT.

The sample holds a few counts of this clonotype. This sequence joins TRBV6-1 and TRBJ2-5; the match to TRBD1 covers 8 bases. Germline loops: CDR1 MNHNS, CDR2 SASEGT. Trimming took 9 bases from V and 4 from J; bases not matched to a gene: 7. The CDR3 runs 13 residues. In DNA form, the CDR3 reads TGTGCCAGTGGGGACAGGCGTAGAGAGACCCAGTACTTC. Protein: CASGDRRRETQYF.

The gene calls are TRBV27 and TRBJ2-7, with D possibly being TRBD2 (10 bases). CDR3 size: 18 residues. With 6 bases removed from V and 6 bases from J, the gap between germline ends came to 30 bases. Germline V lookup: CDR1 MNHEY, CDR2 SMNVEV (reference sequence). The CDR3 is CASRGETGGLAGDFEQYF. CDR3 bases: TGTGCCAGCAGAGGGGAGACAGGGGGTCTAGCGGGAGACTTCGAGCAGTACTTC.

The V and J genes are TRBV4-1 and TRBJ1-5; 7 bases are a match to TRBD1. The germline CDR1 and CDR2 sequences are MGHRA and YSYEKL. The CDR3 runs to 14 residues. V dropped 4 bases and J dropped 5; count of bases not matched to a gene: 5. The CDR3 protein is CASSLDRVYQPQHF. For the CDR3, the DNA is TGCGCCAGCAGCCTCGACAGGGTTTATCAGCCCCAGCATTTT.

Comment on this clonotype: A junction end diverges from the germline sequence, so it may reflect a read error. CDR3: CASSVAREQYF. The CDR3 DNA reads TGTGCCAGCAGCGTAGCGCGGGAGCAGTACTTC. J is TRBJ2-4 and V is TRBV7-9; TRBD2 matches 7 bases. Per the germline V gene, CDR1 is SEHNR and CDR2 is FQNEAQ (reference sequence). This CDR3 is 11 amino acids long.

The chain uses TRBV12-3 or TRBV12-4 and TRBJ2-3; 13 nucleotides align to TRBD2. This CDR3 is built from 16 residues. With V trimmed by 3 bases and J by 8 bases, 8 bases remained unmatched. The CDR3 nucleotides are TGTGCCAGCAGTTTCCCTACTAGCGGGAGGGCCGGTACGCAGTATTTT. This encodes CASSFPTSGRAGTQYF.

The CDR3 DNA sequence: TGTGCCAGCAGCCTACCCGGGACAGGGGTGGAAAAACTGTTTTTT. This sequence encodes CASSLPGTGVEKLFF. J is TRBJ1-4 and V is TRBV14; 10 bases match TRBD1. The CDR3 extends over 15 amino acids. Germline lookup yields CDR1 SGHDN and CDR2 FVKESK. The junction had 7 bases not matched to a gene; V was cut back by 4 bases and J by 8 bases.

This clonotype was observed a handful of times. This rearrangement joins TRBV13 to TRBJ2-1, with 12 positions matching TRBD2. CDR3 length equals 15 residues. V was pared by 5 bases and J by 8 bases, with 7 bases of the junction left unmatched. Germline CDR1 reads PRHDT; CDR2 reads FYEKMQ (reference sequence). CDR3 loop: CASSLQTSGSDEQFF. As DNA, the CDR3 is TGTGCCAGCAGCCTTCAGACTAGCGGGAGCGATGAGCAGTTCTTC.

The rearrangement uses TRBV19 and TRBJ2-3, with 9 bases identical to TRBD1. Germline V gene lookup returns CDR1 LNHDA and CDR2 SQIVND (reference sequence). The V gene end was trimmed by 2 bases and the J gene end by 2 bases; junction bases not matched to a gene: 2. The CDR3 length is 15 residues. In nucleotides, the CDR3 is TGTGCCAGTAGTATACGGACAGGGGACACAGATACGCAGTATTTT. Its translation is CASSIRTGDTDTQYF.

This clonotype was found a few times. The V gene is TRBV2, the J gene TRBJ2-7; 11 bases are a match to TRBD2. V lost 8 bases, J lost 3 bases, and 3 bases stayed unmatched. Germline-derived CDR1 and CDR2 are SNHLY and FYNNEI. The CDR3 loop spans 13 amino acids. CDR3 loop: CASAGTSGYEQYF. CDR3 nucleotides: TGTGCCAGCGCCGGGACTAGCGGCTACGAGCAGTACTTC.

The rearrangement joins TRBV5-1 to TRBJ2-4; 10 positions match TRBD2. The J call could be wrong; TRBJ2-7 is a better fit for the DNA end. Germline V gene lookup returns CDR1 SGHRS and CDR2 YFSETQ. The CDR3 is 14 residues long. The CDR3 region has the DNA TGCGCCAGCGGCCATGGACTAGCGGACCACGAGCAGTACTTC. This sequence encodes CASGHGLADHEQYF.

The CDR3 DNA reads TGTGCCAGCAGCCAAGACATAAGGGAACTCGGGTTCTTC. Its protein product is CASSQDIRELGFF. The rearrangement uses TRBV4-2 and TRBJ2-1; D is unclear. CDR1 and CDR2 from the germline V gene are LGHNA and YNFKEQ. V lost 0 bases and J 15 bases, leaving 15 bases between the germline ends. The CDR3 runs to 13 residues.

This clonotype was detected a few times. The chain joins TRBV12-5 to TRBJ1-2, with D unclear. The CDR3 has 15 residues. The V gene's germline CDR1 is LGHNT and CDR2 FRNRAP. V lost 7 bases and J lost 6, with 21 bases in between. The CDR3 here is CASALDIPSLHGYTF. CDR3 in DNA: TGTGCTAGTGCCCTTGACATTCCCTCTCTCCATGGCTACACCTTC.

The chain couples TRBV2 to TRBJ2-3; D ambiguous. V was pared by 8 bases and J by 2 bases, with 5 bases between. The CDR3 loop spans 11 amino acids. Germline V gene lookup returns CDR1 SNHLY and CDR2 FYNNEI. The CDR3 reads CASENTDTQYF. The CDR3 nucleotides read TGTGCCAGCGAGAACACAGATACGCAGTATTTT.

A few counts support this clonotype. This chain joins TRBV20-1 and TRBJ2-1; 9 bases match TRBD2. This CDR3 comprises 15 residues. Germline lookup yields CDR1 DFQATT and CDR2 SNEGSKA (reference sequence). The V gene end was trimmed by 5 bases and the J gene end by 2 bases; junction bases not matched to a gene: 7. CDR3 nucleotides: TGCAGTGCTCCGAAAGCGGGAGGCGCCTACAATGAGCAGTTCTTC. Protein: CSAPKAGGAYNEQFF.

Written as DNA, the CDR3 is TGTGCCAGCAGTGAGCACTTCTACGAGCAGTACTTC. It translates to CASSEHFYEQYF. This rearrangement joins TRBV6-1 to TRBJ2-7; D not resolved. CDR1 is MNHNS and CDR2 is SASEGT in the germline V gene. V was pared by 3 bases and J by 3 bases, with 6 bases between. This CDR3 spans 12 amino acids.

Notes on this clonotype: A much larger clonotype is one base distant, so this may be a read error. The chain uses TRBV6-5 and TRBJ1-2; D gene unclear. The V end was cut by 2 bases, the J end by 6 bases, with 13 bases between. Per the germline V gene, CDR1 is MNHEY and CDR2 is SVGAGI. The CDR3 totals 14 residues. The DNA of the CDR3 is TGTGCCAGCAGTTACCTTGGGAACCTCGATGGCTACACCTTC. It specifies CASSYLGNLDGYTF.

This clonotype was seen a handful of times. The V gene is TRBV20-1, the J gene TRBJ1-2, with no clear D. Germline V gene lookup returns CDR1 DFQATT and CDR2 SNEGSKA (reference sequence). V was shortened by 1 base and J by 5 bases, with 11 bases between the two germline ends. This CDR3 has 13 amino acids. The CDR3 loop is CSARGSQRYGYTF. In DNA form, the CDR3 reads TGCAGTGCTAGAGGCAGTCAGCGGTATGGCTACACCTTC.